This T cell receptor beta chain was recovered during a study of control samples from healthy donors and cancer patients. Clones were read by immunoSEQ multiplex PCR, and TCRdb kept only the in-frame ones, dropping some. The repertoire holds approximately 94,000 clones, with approximately 90% as singletons. V was pared by 6 bases and J by 7 bases, with 19 bases between. The germline V gene has CDR1 LNHDA and CDR2 SQIVND (reference sequence). This CDR3 is built from 15 residues. The sequenced material came from blood. The sequence was obtained from a woman in her forties or fifties in good health. The genes are TRBV19 and TRBJ1-5; D unclear. CDR3: CASRLDRQQGQPQHF. In DNA, the CDR3 is TGTGCCAGTAGACTGGACCGCCAGCAAGGGCAGCCCCAGCATTTT.